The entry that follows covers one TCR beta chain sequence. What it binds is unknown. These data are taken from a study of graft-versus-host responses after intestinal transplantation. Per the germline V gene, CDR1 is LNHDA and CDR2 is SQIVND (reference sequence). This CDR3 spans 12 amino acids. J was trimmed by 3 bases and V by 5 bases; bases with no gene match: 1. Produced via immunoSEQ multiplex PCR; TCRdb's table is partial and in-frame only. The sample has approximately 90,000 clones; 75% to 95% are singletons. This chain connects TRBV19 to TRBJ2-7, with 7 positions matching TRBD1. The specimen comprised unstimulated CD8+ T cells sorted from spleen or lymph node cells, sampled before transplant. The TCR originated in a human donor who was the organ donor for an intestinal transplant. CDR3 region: CASSYRGYEQYF. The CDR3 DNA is TGTGCCAGTAGTTACAGGGGCTACGAGCAGTACTTC.